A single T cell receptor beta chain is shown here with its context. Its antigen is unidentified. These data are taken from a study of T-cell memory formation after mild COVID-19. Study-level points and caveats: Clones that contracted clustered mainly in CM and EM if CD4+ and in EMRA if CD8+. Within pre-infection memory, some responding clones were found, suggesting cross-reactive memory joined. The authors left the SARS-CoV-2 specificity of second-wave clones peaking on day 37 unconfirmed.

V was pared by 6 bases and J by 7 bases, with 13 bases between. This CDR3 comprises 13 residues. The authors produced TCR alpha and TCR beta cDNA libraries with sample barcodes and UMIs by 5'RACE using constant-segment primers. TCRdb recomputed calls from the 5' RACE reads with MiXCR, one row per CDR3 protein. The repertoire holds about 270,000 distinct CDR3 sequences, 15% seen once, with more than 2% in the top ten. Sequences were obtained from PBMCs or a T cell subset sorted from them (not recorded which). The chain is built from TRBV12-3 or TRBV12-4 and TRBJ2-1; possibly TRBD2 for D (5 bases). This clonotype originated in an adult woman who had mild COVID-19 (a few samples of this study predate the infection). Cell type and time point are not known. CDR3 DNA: TGTGCCAGCAGCACTCTAGCACGGAATGAGCAGTTCTTC. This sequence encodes CASSTLARNEQFF.